Listed below are T cell receptor beta chains from one sample, sequenced in a study of cytomegalovirus exposure and HLA in healthy donors. Libraries were prepared by immunoSEQ multiplex PCR; TCRdb keeps only in-frame clonotypes and omits some of them. The top ten clones hold approximately 3% of a sample with about 140,000 clones, more than 75% of them seen once. Material for sequencing was PBMCs. The receptors derive from a female donor in good health and CMV-seronegative. CDR3s include the opening cysteine and the closing phenylalanine or tryptophan. D genes are given only for firm matches. Clone size is stated in some rows and not others, as once, few, many or a class when expanded.

cdr3_aa cdr3_nt j_call clone_size v_call d_call
CASSQGPGGNTGELFF TGTGCCAGCAGCCAAGGCCCGGGGGGGAACACCGGGGAGCTGTTTTTT TRBJ2-2 . TRBV4-2 TRBD2
CAAQGNTGELFF TGTGCCGCACAGGGGAACACCGGGGAGCTGTTTTTT TRBJ2-2 . TRBV15 .
CASSGKQGADEKLFF TGTGCCAGCAGCGGAAAACAGGGGGCAGATGAAAAACTGTTTTTT TRBJ1-4 . TRBV5-4 TRBD1
CASSQHRGTGELFF TGCGCCAGCAGCCAACATAGGGGGACCGGGGAGCTGTTTTTT TRBJ2-2 . TRBV4-1 .
CASSLNGIAGETQYF TGTGCCAGCAGCTTAAACGGGATTGCCGGGGAGACCCAGTACTTC TRBJ2-5 . TRBV7-2 .
CASSADRGPYEQYF TGCGCCAGCAGTGCAGACAGGGGGCCCTACGAGCAGTACTTC TRBJ2-7 . TRBV10-1 TRBD1
CASSQTTDREQFF TGTGCCAGTAGTCAGACCACGGACAGGGAGCAGTTCTTC TRBJ2-1 . TRBV19 TRBD1
CASRYAGAAQETQYF TGTGCCAGCAGGTATGCGGGGGCAGCTCAAGAGACCCAGTACTTC TRBJ2-5 . TRBV28 .
CASSLTPSDEQFF TGTGCCAGTAGTCTCACCCCTAGCGATGAGCAGTTCTTC TRBJ2-1 . TRBV19 .
CASSVNRAVNTEAFF TGTGCCAGCAGTGTCAACAGGGCCGTGAACACTGAAGCTTTCTTT TRBJ1-1 . TRBV6-5 .
CASSGGYSNQPQHF TGTGCCAGCAGTGGCGGCTATAGCAATCAGCCCCAGCATTTT TRBJ1-5 . TRBV6-1 .
CASTEGNEQFF TGCGCCAGCACGGAGGGGAATGAGCAGTTCTTC TRBJ2-1 . TRBV10-2 .
CAWSPRGGAEKLFF TGTGCCTGGAGTCCTCGGGGGGGGGCTGAAAAACTGTTTTTT TRBJ1-4 . TRBV30 .
CASTSGSSYEQYF TGTGCCAGCACTAGCGGTAGCTCCTACGAGCAGTACTTC TRBJ2-7 few TRBV6-6 TRBD2
CASSHSSQGAFRSNQPQHF TGCGCCAGCAGCCATAGCTCCCAGGGGGCATTTCGGAGCAATCAGCCCCAGCATTTT TRBJ1-5 few TRBV4-1 TRBD1
CASSLSGNTEAFF TGTGCCAGCAGCCTTTCCGGGAACACTGAAGCTTTCTTT TRBJ1-1 . TRBV6-5 .
CASSDRGLKKWELFF TGTGCCAGCAGTGACAGGGGCCTAAAAAAATGGGAGCTGTTTTTT TRBJ2-2 . TRBV25-1 .
CAISYSYGELFF TGTGCCATCAGTTACAGTTACGGGGAGCTGTTTTTT TRBJ2-2 . TRBV10-3 .
CASSQVWSHDTDTQYF TGCGCCAGCAGCCAAGTATGGAGCCATGACACAGATACGCAGTATTTT TRBJ2-3 . TRBV4-1 .
CASSLDGGINQPQHF TGTGCCAGCAGTTTAGACGGGGGAATTAATCAGCCCCAGCATTTT TRBJ1-5 . TRBV6-5 .